Listed below are T cell receptor beta chains from one sample, sequenced in a study of cytomegalovirus exposure and HLA in healthy donors. Sequencing was performed with immunoSEQ multiplex PCR; in TCRdb, only in-frame clones are kept and a portion is missing. The sample lists 200,000 or so clones; more than 65% were seen once. The sample comprised PBMCs. These receptors all come from a man aged 45-60 years in good health and CMV-seronegative. The CDR3 runs from the conserved cysteine through the conserved F or W. Fields, in order: clone size, J gene, V gene, D gene, CDR3 protein, CDR3 DNA. The D gene is left open where the match is weak. Rows give clone size only sometimes, using once, few, many, or a class for an expanded clone.

size: .
J: TRBJ1-2
V: TRBV28
D: .
CDR3: CASILGGGGGYTF
DNA: TGTGCCAGCATCCTAGGGGGGGGTGGGGGCTACACCTTC

size: .
J: TRBJ2-2
V: TRBV7-3
D: .
CDR3: CASNPGGSIPGELFF
DNA: TGTGCCAGCAACCCTGGGGGGAGTATCCCCGGGGAGCTGTTTTTT

size: .
J: TRBJ2-1
V: TRBV11-3
D: .
CDR3: CASSLAAPGFNEQFF
DNA: TGTGCCAGCAGCTTGGCGGCCCCGGGATTCAATGAGCAGTTCTTC

size: .
J: TRBJ2-7
V: TRBV10-3
D: .
CDR3: CAISPGQFYEQYF
DNA: TGTGCCATCAGCCCTGGACAGTTCTACGAGCAGTACTTC

size: few
J: TRBJ1-5
V: TRBV5-1
D: TRBD1
CDR3: CASSRQGGQPQHF
DNA: TGCGCCAGCAGCCGACAGGGCGGTCAGCCCCAGCATTTT

size: .
J: TRBJ2-5
V: TRBV4-1
D: .
CDR3: CASSQELVRETQYF
DNA: TGCGCCAGCAGCCAAGAACTTGTGAGAGAGACCCAGTACTTC

size: .
J: TRBJ1-1
V: TRBV5-4
D: TRBD1
CDR3: CASSFGQGNTEAFF
DNA: TGTGCCAGCAGCTTTGGACAGGGGAACACTGAAGCTTTCTTT

size: .
J: TRBJ2-1
V: TRBV11-3
D: TRBD2
CDR3: CASSITSGTRLFF
DNA: TGTGCCAGCAGCATCACTAGCGGGACGAGACTGTTCTTC

size: few
J: TRBJ2-3
V: TRBV7-2
D: .
CDR3: CASSYGTDPGTQYF
DNA: TGTGCCAGCAGCTACGGTACTGACCCAGGAACGCAGTATTTT

size: .
J: TRBJ2-7
V: TRBV10-3
D: TRBD1
CDR3: CAISNRGFYEQYF
DNA: TGTGCCATCAGTAACAGGGGGTTCTACGAGCAGTACTTC

size: .
J: TRBJ1-5
V: TRBV9
D: .
CDR3: CASSVEEGGQPQHF
DNA: TGTGCCAGCAGCGTAGAGGAGGGAGGACAGCCCCAGCATTTT

size: .
J: TRBJ2-1
V: TRBV27
D: TRBD1
CDR3: CASARGQVGNEQFF
DNA: TGTGCCAGCGCCCGGGGACAGGTGGGCAATGAGCAGTTCTTC

size: .
J: TRBJ2-3
V: TRBV23-1
D: .
CDR3: CASSQGTPLSTDTQYF
DNA: TGCGCCAGCAGTCAGGGGACTCCCCTCAGCACAGATACGCAGTATTTT

size: .
J: TRBJ2-7
V: TRBV7-8
D: .
CDR3: CASSLERDSSYEQYF
DNA: TGTGCCAGCAGCTTAGAGCGAGACAGCTCCTACGAGCAGTACTTC

size: .
J: TRBJ2-7
V: TRBV6-5
D: .
CDR3: CASSQGAATRQYF
DNA: TGTGCCAGCAGCCAAGGGGCCGCTACGAGGCAGTACTTC

size: .
J: TRBJ2-7
V: TRBV5-6
D: .
CDR3: CASSLDRYEQYF
DNA: TGTGCCAGCAGCTTGGATAGATACGAGCAGTACTTC

size: .
J: TRBJ2-4
V: TRBV27
D: TRBD2
CDR3: CASSLGSGTVAIF
DNA: TGTGCCAGCAGTTTGGGTAGCGGGACGGTTGCCATTTTC

size: .
J: TRBJ2-1
V: TRBV6-4
D: TRBD2
CDR3: CASSPLGGSVSEQFF
DNA: TGTGCCAGCAGCCCCCTGGGCGGGAGTGTCAGTGAGCAGTTCTTC

size: .
J: TRBJ2-2
V: TRBV18
D: TRBD1
CDR3: CASSKGARTGELFF
DNA: TGTGCCAGCTCAAAGGGGGCGAGGACCGGGGAGCTGTTTTTT

size: .
J: TRBJ2-1
V: TRBV4-1
D: TRBD2
CDR3: CASSQGLAGSYNEQFF
DNA: TGCGCCAGCAGCCAGGGACTAGCGGGGTCCTACAATGAGCAGTTCTTC

size: .
J: TRBJ1-2
V: TRBV5-6
D: TRBD1
CDR3: CASIWDRGLSGDYGYTF
DNA: TGTGCCAGCATTTGGGACAGGGGGCTATCGGGTGACTATGGCTACACCTTC

size: .
J: TRBJ1-4
V: TRBV9
D: .
CDR3: CASSVGPATNEKLFF
DNA: TGTGCCAGCAGCGTAGGGCCAGCAACTAATGAAAAACTGTTTTTT

size: .
J: TRBJ2-7
V: TRBV28
D: TRBD2
CDR3: CASSPTGRGRDYDEQYF
DNA: TGTGCCAGCAGCCCAACTGGACGCGGGAGGGATTATGACGAGCAGTACTTC

size: .
J: TRBJ2-1
V: TRBV7-9
D: TRBD2
CDR3: CASSLLAGGPSEQFF
DNA: TGTGCCAGCAGTCTTCTAGCGGGAGGGCCCAGTGAGCAGTTCTTC